The 18 T cell receptor beta chains below come from one sample, sequenced in a study of coeliac disease. Study-level findings and limits: Active celiac intraepithelial and lamina propria samples had lower TRB and TRG clonality than control samples.

Repertoires were generated with immunoSEQ multiplex PCR, while TCRdb's copy carries only in-frame clones and drops some. This table holds about 4,100 clones, about three fifths found once. Antigen specificity for these receptors is unknown. The specimen was intraepithelial lymphocytes from the gut. The origin of the receptors is a woman aged 18-29 years with active celiac disease.

V is TRBV30 and J is TRBJ2-6; 9 bases line up with TRBD1. CDR1 and CDR2 from the germline V gene are GTSNPN and SVGIG (reference sequence). V was pared by 6 bases and J by 0 bases, with 9 bases of the junction left unmatched. The CDR3 totals 17 residues. CDR3 loop: CACIPGQGFSGANVLTF. In DNA, the CDR3 is TGTGCCTGCATACCGGGACAGGGCTTCTCTGGGGCCAACGTCCTGACTTTC.

Concerning this clone itself: Other DNA sequences in this specimen translate into the identical CDR3. The rearrangement links TRBV30 to TRBJ2-6; 9 bases match TRBD1. V lost 6 bases and J lost 0; bases outside the gene matches: 9. Looked up from germline, CDR1 is GTSNPN and CDR2 is SVGIG (reference sequence). The CDR3 contains 17 residues. DNA of the CDR3: TGTGCCTGTACTCCGGGACAGGGATTCTCTGGGGCCAACGTCCTGACTTTC. As protein: CACTPGQGFSGANVLTF.

About this clone: The same CDR3 is also encoded by other DNA sequences in this sample. The J gene is TRBJ2-7, the V gene TRBV30; tentatively, D is TRBD1 (6 bases). Per the germline V gene, CDR1 is GTSNPN and CDR2 is SVGIG (reference sequence). The CDR3 length is 12 residues. The CDR3 loop is CSTQGTAYEQYF. The CDR3 DNA follows: TGTTCCACGCAGGGGACGGCCTACGAGCAGTACTTC.

This clone was recorded a few times. The genes are TRBV6-1 and TRBJ1-5; TRBD1 is a possible D gene (6 bases). V was clipped by 3 bases and J by 7 bases, with 16 bases between them. CDR1 is MNHNS and CDR2 is SASEGT in the germline V gene. There are 15 residues in the CDR3. The CDR3 coding sequence is TGTGCCAGCAGTGATCTAGGGGGGGTAGGGCAGCCCCAGCATTTT. This translates into CASSDLGGVGQPQHF.

Only a few counts were recorded for this clone. The rearrangement uses TRBV5-1 and TRBJ2-5, with 14 bases lining up with TRBD2. CDR3 length: 16 residues. Unmatched junction bases numbered 6, after V lost 4 bases and J lost 4 bases. The germline CDR1 and CDR2 sequences are SGHRS and YFSETQ. DNA for the CDR3: TGCGCCAGCAGCCTCGGGACTAGCGGGGGAGCAGAGACCCAGTACTTC. The encoded protein is CASSLGTSGGAETQYF. The whole variable domain, filled in from reference TRBV5-1 and TRBJ2-5, reads KAGVTQTPRYLIKTRGQQVTLSCSPISGHRSVSWYQQTPGQGLQFLFEYFSETQRNKGNFPGRFSGRQFSNSRSEMNVSTLELGDSALYLCASSLGTSGGAETQYFGPGTRLLVL.

This clone has just a few counts. The V call is TRBV10-3, the J call TRBJ1-1, with TRBD1 matching over 9 bases. V gave up 4 bases and J gave up 1 base; unmatched junction bases: 4. Germline CDR1 and CDR2: ENHRY and SYGVKD. This CDR3 contains 15 residues. CDR3 DNA sequence: TGTGCCATCAGTGTCTACAGGGGGCCGAACACTGAAGCTTTCTTT. As protein: CAISVYRGPNTEAFF.

This clone was recorded once. The chain has TRBV29-1 and TRBJ2-5, with TRBD1 matching 11 bases. CDR3 length equals 16 residues. CDR1 and CDR2 from the germline V gene are SQVTM and ANQGSEA. V dropped 0 bases and J dropped 4; count of bases not matched to a gene: 7. The CDR3 nucleotides are TGCAGCGTTGAAGATCCGGACAGGGGGCCACCAGAGACCCAGTACTTC. Translated: CSVEDPDRGPPETQYF. The variable domain in full, with the rest retrieved from reference TRBV29-1 and TRBJ2-5, is SAVISQKPSRDICQRGTSLTIQCQVDSQVTMMFWYRQQPGQSLTLIATANQGSEATYESGFVIDKFPISRPNLTFSTLTVSNMSPEDSSIYLCSVEDPDRGPPETQYFGPGTRLLVL.

Notes on this clone: This specimen includes other DNA sequences encoding the same CDR3. This rearrangement joins TRBV6-1 to TRBJ1-1; a weak D match, TRBD1 (5 bases). The CDR3 totals 14 residues. The V gene's germline CDR1 is MNHNS and CDR2 SASEGT. V lost 8 bases and J lost 1, with 14 bases in between. The CDR3 protein is CASSLTEPNTEAFF. CDR3 sequence (DNA): TGTGCCAGCTCTCTGACAGAACCGAACACTGAAGCTTTCTTT.

This clone was recorded only once. This chain links TRBV30 with TRBJ2-5; 10 bases are a match to TRBD1. J was trimmed by 4 bases and V by 2 bases; bases with no gene match: 4. CDR1 is GTSNPN, CDR2 SVGIG, per germline (reference sequence). This CDR3 has 14 amino acids. This CDR3 reads CAWSWTGGIETQYF. The CDR3 nucleotides are TGTGCCTGGAGTTGGACAGGGGGGATAGAGACCCAGTACTTC.

This clone was seen a handful of times. The chain recombines TRBV13 with TRBJ1-5, with no clear D. This CDR3 contains 16 residues. Between the trimmed V and J ends, which lost 0 bases and 9 bases, there was a span of 18 bases. Germline lookup yields CDR1 PRHDT and CDR2 FYEKMQ (reference sequence). The CDR3 loop is CASSLGLRGAAGPQHF. CDR3 nucleotides: TGTGCCAGCAGCTTAGGGCTTCGGGGAGCCGCAGGGCCCCAGCATTTT.

This chain joins TRBV6-9 and TRBJ2-6, with D unresolved. The ends were cut back, 4 bases at V and 5 bases at J, with 12 bases in the middle. The CDR3 has 15 residues. Germline V lookup: CDR1 MNHGY, CDR2 SVAAGI. CDR3 protein: CASSLRQSRANVLTF. The CDR3 nucleotides are TGTGCCAGCAGTTTACGACAAAGTCGGGCCAACGTCCTGACTTTC.

The rearrangement links TRBV27 to TRBJ1-2, with D possibly matching TRBD1 (5 bases). The ends were cut back, 4 bases at V and 2 bases at J, with 14 bases in the middle. This CDR3 is 15 amino acids long. Germline CDR1 and CDR2: MNHEY and SMNVEV (reference sequence). The CDR3 here is CASSSQVSNNYGYTF. CDR3 DNA sequence: TGTGCCAGCAGTTCACAGGTCTCAAACAACTATGGCTACACCTTC.

The chain recombines TRBV4-1 with TRBJ2-3; 10 bases align to TRBD2. After removal of 1 base from V and 2 bases from J, the junction contained 3 bases not matched to a gene. Germline V CDR1 and CDR2: MGHRA, YSYEKL. The CDR3 contains 16 residues. The CDR3 nucleotides read TGCGCCAGCAGCCAAGTAGCGGGGGGTCTCACAGATACGCAGTATTTT. It translates to CASSQVAGGLTDTQYF.

J is TRBJ2-7 and V is TRBV4-2; D is ambiguous. Germline assignment: CDR1 LGHNA and CDR2 YNFKEQ. The germline V and J ends were trimmed by 0 bases and 2 bases, with 5 bases remaining between them. This CDR3 contains 13 residues. The CDR3 spells CASSQDRTYEQYF. The CDR3 DNA reads as TGTGCCAGCAGCCAAGACAGGACCTACGAGCAGTACTTC.

The chain carries TRBV30 and TRBJ1-2; D is uncertain. Germline values: CDR1 GTSNPN, CDR2 SVGIG (reference sequence). This CDR3 region has 13 residues. The germline V and J ends were trimmed by 1 base and 4 bases, with 10 bases remaining between them. CDR3 protein: CAWSGGYGYGYTF. The CDR3 DNA reads TGTGCCTGGAGTGGAGGATATGGCTATGGCTACACCTTC.

This clone has only a few counts. The CDR3 DNA sequence: TGTGCCACCAGCAGAGGTCTAGCGGGGATCCTAGCCAAAAACATTCAGTACTTC. This gives the protein CATSRGLAGILAKNIQYF. The rearrangement links TRBV15 to TRBJ2-4, with 9 bases fitting TRBD2. Germline V gene sequence: CDR1 LNHNV, CDR2 YYDKDF (reference sequence). V lost 1 base, J lost 0 bases, and 7 bases stayed unmatched. This CDR3 is 18 amino acids long.

The gene calls are TRBV30 and TRBJ1-5; D is undetermined. Between the trimmed V and J ends, which lost 0 bases and 3 bases, there was a span of 9 bases. Germline V lookup: CDR1 GTSNPN, CDR2 SVGIG (reference sequence). The length of the CDR3 is 14 residues. The CDR3 bases are TGTGCCTGGAGTGTAACCGAGATCAATCAGCCCCAGCATTTT. Residues: CAWSVTEINQPQHF.

The gene calls are TRBV2 and TRBJ1-6, with 8 bases identical to TRBD1. J was trimmed by 7 bases and V by 5 bases; bases with no gene match: 10. The length of the CDR3 is 16 residues. CDR1 and CDR2 (germline): SNHLY, FYNNEI. CDR3 nucleotides: TGTGCCAGCAGTAAGGAACGTCGGGACAGGAATTCACCCCTCCACTTT. Protein product: CASSKERRDRNSPLHF.